This TCR beta chain originates from a study of radiation and T cells in renal cell carcinoma. Study information: Nephrectomy followed 15 Gy stereotactic body radiation by 4 weeks.

Germline V CDR1 and CDR2: SGHTA, FQGTGA. The CDR3 is 16 residues long. Trimming took 5 bases from V and 0 from J; bases not matched to a gene: 9. The time point here: baseline pretreatment blood. Described treatment: 15 Gy SBRT to primary tumor, nephrectomy 4 weeks later. General observations from the study: Without pretreatment biopsies, baseline tumor clonotype presence was undetermined. From baseline, blood top tumor clonotypes peaked at 2 weeks post-radiation.

Generated by immunoSEQ multiplex PCR, the TCRdb table keeps only in-frame clones and is missing some. The table has 45,000 to 65,000 clones, roughly 79% seen once. With respect to this clone: Its specificity is unknown.

Here the sequenced sample was blood, taken from a patient whose treatment included radiotherapy and nephrectomy. J is TRBJ1-1 and V is TRBV7-3; 7 nucleotides align to TRBD1. The sequence came from a man aged 55 to 70 with renal cell carcinoma. The CDR3 nucleotides are TGTGCCAGCAGCCCCCACAGGGGAGGGGTGAACACTGAAGCTTTCTTT. This translates into CASSPHRGGVNTEAFF. Drawing the rest from reference TRBV7-3 and TRBJ1-1, the complete variable domain is GAGVSQTPSNKVTEKGKYVELRCDPISGHTALYWYRQSLGQGPEFLIYFQGTGAADDSGLPNDRFFAVRPEGSVSTLKIQRTERGDSAVYLCASSPHRGGVNTEAFFGQGTRLTVV.